Below, 10 T cell receptor beta chains from the same sample are listed, as sequenced in a study of blood T cell repertoires in COVID-19. Profiling relied on immunoSEQ multiplex PCR, and the TCRdb table lists in-frame clones only, not all of them. The data show 50,000 to 60,000 clones, with less than 90% seen just once and roughly a quarter held by the top ten. The sequenced sample consisted of peripheral blood. These receptors were taken from a human donor in a cohort sampled during active COVID-19.

The chain employs TRBV19 and TRBJ2-1; TRBD2 matches 10 bases. Trimming took 4 bases from V and 7 from J; bases not matched to a gene: 7. The CDR3 spans 15 residues. Germline assignment: CDR1 LNHDA and CDR2 SQIVND (reference sequence). The CDR3 spells CASSTLAGAGNEQFF. CDR3 DNA sequence: TGTGCCAGTAGTACCCTAGCGGGGGCTGGAAATGAGCAGTTCTTC.

This clone was seen once. The rearrangement uses TRBV4-3 and TRBJ2-2, with unresolved D. The CDR3 is made up of 15 amino acids. V lost 4 bases and J 0 bases, leaving 9 bases between the germline ends. The germline V gene has CDR1 LGHNA and CDR2 YSLEER. The CDR3 spells CASSRDQTNTGELFF. The CDR3, as DNA: TGCGCCAGCAGCCGAGACCAAACGAACACCGGGGAGCTGTTTTTT.

The chain has TRBV7-8 and TRBJ2-1; D might be TRBD2 (5 bases). Trimming removed 4 bases from V and 7 bases from J, with 11 bases in between. Germline CDR1 reads SGHVS; CDR2 reads FQNEAQ. The CDR3 totals 13 residues. Written as DNA, the CDR3 is TGTGCCAGCAGCTCCGAGGGTAGTAATGAGCAGTTCTTC. It specifies CASSSEGSNEQFF.

The chain employs TRBV18 and TRBJ2-7; 12 bases map to TRBD1. The CDR3 spans 15 residues. In germline, CDR1 is KGHSH, CDR2 LQKENI. V shed 3 bases and J 7 bases; nucleotides not matched to a gene: 7. The CDR3 here is CASSPLGQGAREQYF. The CDR3 nucleotides read TGTGCCAGCTCACCTCTGGGACAGGGGGCGAGGGAGCAGTACTTC.

The rearrangement joins TRBV11-2 to TRBJ2-3; 9 positions agree with TRBD2. Germline CDR1 SGHAT, CDR2 FQNNGV. The CDR3 loop spans 16 amino acids. V lost 3 bases to trimming and J lost 3 bases; unmatched junction nucleotides: 7. DNA of the CDR3: TGTGCCAGCAGCTTTCTGAGCGGGGGGTCGACAGATACGCAGTATTTT. Protein product: CASSFLSGGSTDTQYF. The full variable domain, its missing parts supplied by reference TRBV11-2 and TRBJ2-3, is EAGVAQSPRYKIIEKRQSVAFWCNPISGHATLYWYQQILGQGPKLLIQFQNNGVVDDSQLPKDRFSAERLKGVDSTLKIQPAKLEDSAVYLCASSFLSGGSTDTQYFGPGTRLTVL.

This chain links TRBV11-3 with TRBJ2-5; TRBD1 matches at 8 bases. This CDR3 contains 16 residues. Germline CDR1 reads SGHNT; CDR2 reads YENEEA. V shed 5 bases, J shed 2 bases, and the junction held 10 bases outside the gene matches. The CDR3 loop is CASSLGDRTRQETQYF. Here the CDR3 DNA reads TGTGCCAGCAGCCTTGGGGACAGGACCAGGCAAGAGACCCAGTACTTC.

J is TRBJ2-3 and V is TRBV2, with 10 bases fitting TRBD2. Germline V gene data show CDR1 as SNHLY and CDR2 as FYNNEI. This CDR3 has 19 residues. After removal of 0 bases from V and 6 bases from J, the junction contained 15 bases not matched to a gene. DNA of the CDR3: TGTGCCAGCAGTGAAGCGCCTACTAGGCTAGCGGGAGAGGGTGATACGCAGTATTTT. Translating gives CASSEAPTRLAGEGDTQYF.

The chain couples TRBV6-1 to TRBJ2-7, with 10 nucleotides matching TRBD1. Germline-derived CDR1 and CDR2 are MNHNS and SASEGT. Losses at the gene ends were 4 bases for V and 2 bases for J; bases not matched to a gene: 8. The CDR3 sequence is 16 residues long. The CDR3 loop is CASSASPGTGAYEQYF. CDR3 bases: TGTGCCAGCAGTGCTTCTCCCGGGACAGGGGCCTACGAGCAGTACTTC.

This clone was counted only a few times. Other DNA variants within this sample encode the same CDR3. This sequence joins TRBV3-1 (or the pseudogene TRBV3-2) and TRBJ2-2; a weak D match, TRBD1 (6 bases). CDR1 and CDR2 from the germline V gene are LGHDT and YNNKEL (reference sequence). Trimming removed 1 base from V and 2 bases from J, with 8 bases in between. CDR3 length: 15 amino acids. This chain's CDR3 is CASSQGGGNTGELFF. The CDR3 DNA reads TGTGCCAGCAGCCAAGGAGGGGGAAACACCGGGGAGCTGTTTTTT.

This chain uses TRBV7-8 with TRBJ2-3, with D perhaps TRBD2 (7 bases). Per germline, CDR1 SGHVS and CDR2 FQNEAQ. The length of the CDR3 is 16 residues. V was trimmed by 7 bases and J by 2 bases, leaving 19 bases between them. The DNA for the CDR3 is TGTGCCAGCACCGCAGTGGGGGGGGCTATCACAGATACGCAGTATTTT. Its protein product is CASTAVGGAITDTQYF.